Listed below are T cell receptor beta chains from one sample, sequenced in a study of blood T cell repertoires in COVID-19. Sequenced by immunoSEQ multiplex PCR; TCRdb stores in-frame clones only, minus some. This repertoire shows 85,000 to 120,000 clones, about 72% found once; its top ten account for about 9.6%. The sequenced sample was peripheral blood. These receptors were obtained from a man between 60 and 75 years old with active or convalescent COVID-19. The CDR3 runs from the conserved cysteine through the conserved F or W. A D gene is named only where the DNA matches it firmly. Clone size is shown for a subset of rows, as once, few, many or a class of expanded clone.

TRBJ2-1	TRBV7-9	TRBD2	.	CASSLETSGTVF	TGTGCCAGCAGCTTAGAGACTAGCGGGACGGTCTTC
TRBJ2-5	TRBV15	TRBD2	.	CATSRDRREGLGKTQYF	TGTGCCACCAGCAGAGATAGGCGGGAGGGCCTAGGAAAGACCCAGTACTTC
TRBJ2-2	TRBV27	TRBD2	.	CASTTKRGNTGELFF	TGTGCCAGCACAACCAAGCGGGGGAACACCGGGGAGCTGTTTTTT
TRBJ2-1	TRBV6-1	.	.	CASSEVIHREQFF	TGTGCCAGCAGTGAAGTGATCCACAGGGAGCAGTTCTTC
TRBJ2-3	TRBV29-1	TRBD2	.	CSVDLAGGEDTQYF	TGCAGCGTTGACCTAGCGGGAGGGGAAGATACGCAGTATTTT
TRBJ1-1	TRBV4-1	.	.	CASSPPQANTEAFF	TGCGCCAGCAGCCCCCCGCAGGCCAACACTGAAGCTTTCTTT
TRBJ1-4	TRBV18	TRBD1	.	CASSPPGGQDEKLFF	TGTGCCAGCTCACCCCCAGGGGGGCAGGATGAAAAACTGTTTTTT
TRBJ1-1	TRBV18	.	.	CASSPPGRRTEAFF	TGTGCCAGCTCACCGCCAGGCCGGCGCACTGAAGCTTTCTTT
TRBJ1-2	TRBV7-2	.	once	CASSSLGGGGGYGYTF	TGTGCCAGCAGCTCACTGGGGGGGGGAGGAGGATATGGCTACACCTTC
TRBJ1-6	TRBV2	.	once	CASSVSRYPLHF	TGTGCCAGCAGTGTCTCGAGGTACCCCCTCCACTTT
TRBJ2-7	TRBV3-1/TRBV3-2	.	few	CASSHSSGSYEQYF	TGTGCCAGCAGCCATTCGAGCGGCTCCTACGAGCAGTACTTC
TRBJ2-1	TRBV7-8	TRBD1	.	CASSLAAGTGYNEQFF	TGTGCCAGCAGCTTAGCCGCCGGGACAGGATACAATGAGCAGTTCTTC
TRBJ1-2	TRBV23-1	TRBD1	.	CASSQGDRQSPNYGYTF	TGCGCCAGCAGTCAAGGGGACAGGCAAAGCCCTAACTATGGCTACACCTTC
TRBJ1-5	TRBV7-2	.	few	CASSPRPQGINQPQHF	TGTGCCAGCAGCCCGCGACCGCAGGGAATTAATCAGCCCCAGCATTTT
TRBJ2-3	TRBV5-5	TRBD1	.	CASSQSTGGSVDTQYF	TGTGCCAGCAGCCAATCGACAGGGGGAAGTGTAGATACGCAGTATTTT
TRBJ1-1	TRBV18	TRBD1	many	CASSVDREGTEAFF	TGTGCCAGCTCCGTGGACAGGGAGGGCACTGAAGCTTTCTTT
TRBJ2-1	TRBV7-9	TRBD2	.	CASSSGWTSSYNEQFF	TGTGCCAGCAGTTCCGGTTGGACTAGCTCCTACAATGAGCAGTTCTTC
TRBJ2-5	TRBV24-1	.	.	CATSDLWQGETQYF	TGTGCCACCAGTGATTTATGGCAGGGGGAGACCCAGTACTTC
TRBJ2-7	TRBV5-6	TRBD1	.	CASSYFADRTNEQYF	TGTGCCAGCAGCTACTTCGCGGACAGGACGAACGAGCAGTACTTC
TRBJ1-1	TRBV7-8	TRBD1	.	CASSLGQGNTEAFF	TGTGCCAGCAGCTTAGGACAGGGGAACACTGAAGCTTTCTTT
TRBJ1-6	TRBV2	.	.	CASSREPLNSPLHF	TGTGCCAGCAGTCGGGAACCATTAAATTCACCCCTCCACTTT
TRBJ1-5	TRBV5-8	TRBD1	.	CASSRVDRDNQPQHF	TGTGCCAGCAGCCGGGTAGACAGGGACAATCAGCCCCAGCATTTT
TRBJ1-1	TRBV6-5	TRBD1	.	CASSSGGWNTEAFF	TGTGCCAGCAGTTCAGGGGGCTGGAACACTGAAGCTTTCTTT
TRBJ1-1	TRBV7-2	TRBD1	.	CASSPPRQGRRAEAFF	TGTGCCAGCAGCCCTCCAAGACAGGGCAGAAGGGCTGAAGCTTTCTTT
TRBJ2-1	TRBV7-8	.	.	CASSLASRANEQFF	TGTGCCAGCAGCTTAGCCAGCAGGGCGAATGAGCAGTTCTTC
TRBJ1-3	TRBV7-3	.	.	CASSSPPSENRNTIYF	TGTGCCAGCAGCTCACCCCCCTCCGAGAATCGAAACACCATATATTTT
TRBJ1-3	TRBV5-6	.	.	CASSFTGGNTIYF	TGTGCCAGCAGCTTCACGGGGGGAAACACCATATATTTT